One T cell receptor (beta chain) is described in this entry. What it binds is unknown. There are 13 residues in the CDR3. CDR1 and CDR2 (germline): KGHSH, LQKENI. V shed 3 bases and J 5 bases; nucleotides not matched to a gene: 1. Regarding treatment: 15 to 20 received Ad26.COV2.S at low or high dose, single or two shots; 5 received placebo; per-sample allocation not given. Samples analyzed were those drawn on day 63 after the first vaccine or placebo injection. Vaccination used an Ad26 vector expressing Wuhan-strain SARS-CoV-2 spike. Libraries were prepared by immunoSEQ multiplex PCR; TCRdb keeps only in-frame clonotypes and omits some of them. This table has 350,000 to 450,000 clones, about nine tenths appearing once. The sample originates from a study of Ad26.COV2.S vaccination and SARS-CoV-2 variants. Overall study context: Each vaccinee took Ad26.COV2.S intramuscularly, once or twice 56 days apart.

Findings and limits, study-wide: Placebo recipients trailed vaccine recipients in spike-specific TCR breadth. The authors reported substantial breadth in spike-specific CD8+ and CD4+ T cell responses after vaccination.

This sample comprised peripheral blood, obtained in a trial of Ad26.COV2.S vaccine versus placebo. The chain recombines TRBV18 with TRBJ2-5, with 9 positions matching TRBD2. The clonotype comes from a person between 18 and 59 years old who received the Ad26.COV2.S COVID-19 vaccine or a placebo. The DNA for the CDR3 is TGTGCCAGCTCACCGCTAGCGGGGGAGACCCAGTACTTC. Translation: CASSPLAGETQYF.